A single sample is the source of the 11 T cell receptor beta chains below, sequenced in a study of T cells after yellow fever vaccination. Via MiXCR, TCRdb re-called the 5' RACE reads, giving one row per CDR3 protein. The table includes tens of thousands of distinct CDR3 sequences, approximately 7.5% detected once. The sequenced sample was CD8+ T cells sorted from PBMCs, obtained on the day of the yellow fever booster vaccination. The receptors shown here come from a man aged 25 to 40 who received the YFV17D yellow fever vaccine.

This chain uses TRBV15 with TRBJ2-1, with D possibly TRBD1 on 5 matching bases. Germline V gene sequence: CDR1 LNHNV, CDR2 YYDKDF (reference sequence). The CDR3 contains 17 residues. Trimming took off 0 bases at V and 7 bases at J, with 19 bases between the two ends. The CDR3 DNA sequence: TGTGCCACCAGCAGAGAATTGACAGTTATAGGACCGAATGAGCAGTTCTTC. Translating it yields CATSRELTVIGPNEQFF.

This clonotype was detected only a few times. V and J are TRBV2 and TRBJ2-1; 8 bases fit TRBD2. Germline V gives CDR1 SNHLY, CDR2 FYNNEI. The CDR3 extends over 16 amino acids. Germline trimming cut 5 bases from V and 6 bases from J; bases unmatched to any gene: 12. This CDR3 is CASSYLSGNTRNEQFF. The CDR3, as DNA: TGTGCCAGCAGTTACCTTAGCGGGAACACCCGCAATGAGCAGTTCTTC.

This chain joins TRBV6-5 and TRBJ2-5; tentative D call: TRBD2 (5 bases). The V end lost 0 bases, the J end lost 5 bases, and 7 bases lay between the germline ends. Germline V gene sequence: CDR1 MNHEY, CDR2 SVGAGI. The CDR3 runs 13 residues. CDR3 protein: CASSYSAVETQYF. CDR3 nucleotide sequence: TGTGCCAGCAGTTACTCAGCGGTTGAGACCCAGTACTTC.

The V gene is TRBV2, the J gene TRBJ2-7; D may be TRBD1 (6 bases). V lost 7 bases to trimming and J lost 4 bases, with 17 bases between them. The CDR3 is 14 amino acids. Germline lookup yields CDR1 SNHLY and CDR2 FYNNEI. CDR3 amino acids: CASTIGDTSYEQYF. CDR3 DNA: TGTGCCAGCACCATTGGGGACACCAGTTACGAGCAGTACTTC.

This clonotype was counted ten times or more. The rearrangement uses TRBV3-1 and TRBJ2-5; 12 bases match TRBD2. V shed 2 bases, J shed 2 bases, and the junction held 3 bases outside the gene matches. This CDR3 has 16 residues. Germline V CDR1 and CDR2: LGHDT, YNNKEL (reference sequence). CDR3 coding DNA: TGTGCCAGCAGCCAATGGACTAGCGGGACTCAAGAGACCCAGTACTTC. Translation: CASSQWTSGTQETQYF.

This clonotype was counted many times. This chain joins TRBV29-1 and TRBJ1-1, with D unresolved. Germline CDR1 and CDR2: SQVTM and ANQGSEA. The CDR3 is made up of 11 amino acids. V dropped 3 bases and J dropped 1 base, with 3 bases sitting between them. CDR3: CSVDGNTEAFF. The CDR3 DNA sequence: TGCAGCGTTGACGGGAACACTGAAGCTTTCTTT.

This chain uses TRBV27 with TRBJ2-5; D tentatively fits TRBD1 or TRBD2 (5 bases each). CDR1 and CDR2 (germline): MNHEY, SMNVEV (reference sequence). This CDR3 contains 15 residues. V was pared by 1 base and J by 0 bases, with 9 bases between. For the CDR3, the DNA is TGTGCCAGCAGTTTATTCTGGGGGTACCAAGAGACCCAGTACTTC. The encoded protein is CASSLFWGYQETQYF.

The chain carries TRBV28 and TRBJ2-5; 10 bases fit TRBD2. V lost 5 bases to trimming and J lost 1 base; unmatched junction nucleotides: 4. The V gene's germline CDR1 is MDHEN and CDR2 SYDVKM. The CDR3 spans 15 residues. Here the CDR3 reads CASSLAGDIQETQYF. The DNA of the CDR3 is TGTGCCAGCAGTCTAGCGGGAGATATCCAAGAGACCCAGTACTTC.

The V gene is TRBV5-5, the J gene TRBJ2-1, with 7 bases aligning to TRBD2. With V trimmed by 0 bases and J by 4 bases, 7 bases remained unmatched. The CDR3 consists of 16 residues. CDR1 and CDR2 (germline): SGHKS, YYEKEE (reference sequence). DNA for the CDR3: TGTGCCAGCAGCTTGGCCGGGGCGGGAGCTTACAATGAGCAGTTCTTC. Translating gives CASSLAGAGAYNEQFF. Combining the CDR3 with reference TRBV5-5 and TRBJ2-1 gives the whole variable domain DAGVTQSPTHLIKTRGQQVTLRCSPISGHKSVSWYQQVLGQGPQFIFQYYEKEERGRGNFPDRFSARQFPNYSSELNVNALLLGDSALYLCASSLAGAGAYNEQFFGPGTRLTVL.

This chain joins TRBV30 and TRBJ2-1; D gene unclear. From germline, CDR1 is GTSNPN and CDR2 SVGIG (reference sequence). V was shortened by 4 bases and J by 8 bases, with 15 bases between the two germline ends. The CDR3 contains 13 residues. CDR3 coding DNA: TGTGCCTGGACTACTAAAGGAGCTCATGAGCAGTTCTTC. Translated, it gives CAWTTKGAHEQFF.

This clonotype was observed at least ten times. This rearrangement joins TRBV6-2 or TRBV6-3 to TRBJ2-7, with 8 positions matching TRBD2. J was trimmed by 5 bases and V by 7 bases; bases with no gene match: 10. The CDR3 extends over 14 amino acids. The V gene's germline CDR1 is MNHEY and CDR2 SVGEGT. CDR3 residues: CASNDPGGADEQYF. CDR3 in DNA: TGTGCCAGCAACGACCCCGGGGGGGCCGACGAGCAGTACTTC.